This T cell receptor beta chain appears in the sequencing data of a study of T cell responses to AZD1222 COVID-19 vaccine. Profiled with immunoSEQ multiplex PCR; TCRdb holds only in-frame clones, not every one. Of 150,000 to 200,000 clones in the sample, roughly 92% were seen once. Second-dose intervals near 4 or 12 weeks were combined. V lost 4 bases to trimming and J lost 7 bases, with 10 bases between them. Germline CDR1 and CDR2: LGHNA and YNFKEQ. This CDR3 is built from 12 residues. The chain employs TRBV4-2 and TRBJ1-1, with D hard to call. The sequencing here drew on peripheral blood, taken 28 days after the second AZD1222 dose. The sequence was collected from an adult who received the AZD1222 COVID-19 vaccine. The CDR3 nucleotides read TGTGCCAGCAGCCTCGGGGAATATGAAGCTTTCTTT. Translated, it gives CASSLGEYEAFF.